One sample yielded the 11 T cell receptor beta chains listed below, sequenced in a study of T cell responses to AZD1222 COVID-19 vaccine. Libraries were prepared by immunoSEQ multiplex PCR; TCRdb keeps only in-frame clonotypes and omits some of them. The sample lists over 110,000 clones, 85% to 95% occurring once. The specimen was peripheral blood, collected on day 0 of AZD1222 vaccination. Every receptor here comes from an adult in good health.

The chain carries TRBV11-2 and TRBJ1-3, with D unclear. V lost 5 bases and J 4 bases, leaving 12 bases between the germline ends. The CDR3 has 14 residues. Germline V lookup: CDR1 SGHAT, CDR2 FQNNGV. The CDR3 DNA follows: TGTGCCAGCAGCCCTCGGGCTGCAGGAAACACCATATATTTT. It yields the protein CASSPRAAGNTIYF.

V usage is TRBV9 and J usage is TRBJ2-3; a weak D match, TRBD2 (6 bases). The CDR3 contains 16 residues. CDR1 SGDLS and CDR2 YYNGEE come from the germline V gene. Trimming took off 7 bases at V and 1 base at J, with 19 bases between the two ends. CDR3 bases: TGTGCCAGCGTCCTAGACGGCGGGGATGGCACAGATACGCAGTATTTT. It encodes CASVLDGGDGTDTQYF.

In this sample, this clone turned up a few times. The genes are TRBV29-1 and TRBJ1-2; tentative D call: TRBD1 (5 bases). Between the trimmed V and J ends, which lost 2 bases and 8 bases, there was a span of 15 bases. The germline CDR1 and CDR2 sequences are SQVTM and ANQGSEA. CDR3 length: 13 amino acids. This CDR3 reads CSVERLTSGGYTF. CDR3 nucleotides: TGCAGCGTTGAACGGCTAACCTCAGGGGGCTACACCTTC.

This chain links TRBV18 with TRBJ2-3; D is undetermined. The CDR3 consists of 12 residues. From germline, CDR1 is KGHSH and CDR2 LQKENI. The V and J ends lost 2 bases and 6 bases respectively, with 6 bases between them. For the CDR3, the DNA is TGTGCCAGCTCACCAGGGGTCGATACGCAGTATTTT. Protein sequence: CASSPGVDTQYF.

This sequence joins TRBV29-1 and TRBJ1-2; unclear D gene. Trimming pared 7 bases from V and 1 base from J, leaving 10 bases between. This CDR3 is 12 amino acids long. Germline V CDR1 and CDR2: SQVTM, ANQGSEA. The CDR3 reads CSAGLGNYGYTF. Here the CDR3 DNA reads TGCAGCGCCGGACTGGGTAACTATGGCTACACCTTC.

The chain has TRBV10-3 and TRBJ1-5; no clear D. V lost 4 bases, J lost 6 bases, and 13 bases lay in between. CDR3 size: 14 residues. Germline CDR1 reads ENHRY; CDR2 reads SYGVKD. This chain's CDR3 is CAISGTDKSQPQHF. The DNA for the CDR3 is TGTGCCATCAGTGGGACTGACAAAAGTCAGCCCCAGCATTTT.

This clone was counted a single time. This chain connects TRBV7-9 to TRBJ2-3; TRBD1 matches at 9 bases. CDR3 length: 15 residues. V trimming: 2 bases; J trimming: 6 bases; junction bases outside the gene matches: 6. Germline V gene data show CDR1 as SEHNR and CDR2 as FQNEAQ (reference sequence). CDR3 residues: CASSLKGQGSDTQYF. The CDR3 nucleotides are TGTGCCAGCAGCTTAAAAGGACAGGGGTCCGATACGCAGTATTTT. Using reference TRBV7-9 and TRBJ2-3 for the parts outside the CDR3, the full variable domain is DTGVSQNPRHKITKRGQNVTFRCDPISEHNRLYWYRQTLGQGPEFLTYFQNEAQLEKSRLLSDRFSAERPKGSFSTLEIQRTEQGDSAMYLCASSLKGQGSDTQYFGPGTRLTVL.

The chain links TRBV3-1 (or the pseudogene TRBV3-2) to TRBJ2-7, with 10 bases identical to TRBD2. This CDR3 has 14 amino acids. The V gene end was trimmed by 4 bases and the J gene end by 2 bases; junction bases not matched to a gene: 2. The V gene's germline CDR1 is LGHDT and CDR2 YNNKEL (reference sequence). The CDR3, as DNA: TGTGCCAGCAGCCTTAGCGGGAGGACCTACGAGCAGTACTTC. Protein sequence: CASSLSGRTYEQYF.

This clone was picked up a small number of times. This rearrangement joins TRBV12-3 or TRBV12-4 to TRBJ1-1; D unresolved. Trimming shortened V by 2 bases and J by 10 bases, and 11 bases separated the two germline ends. The CDR3 length is 12 residues. CDR3 sequence: CASSLSQGRAFF. The CDR3 DNA follows: TGTGCCAGCAGTTTAAGTCAAGGGCGAGCTTTCTTT.

The chain is built from TRBV29-1 and TRBJ2-7; D possibly corresponds to TRBD2 (7 bases). V shed 7 bases and J shed 3 bases, with 19 bases lying between them. CDR1 and CDR2 (germline): SQVTM, ANQGSEA. The CDR3 loop spans 14 amino acids. This CDR3 is CSALTGGGFYEQYF. The CDR3 nucleotides are TGCAGCGCTTTAACAGGCGGGGGCTTCTACGAGCAGTACTTC.

The genes are TRBV27 and TRBJ1-2; no definite D call. This CDR3 region has 16 residues. From germline, CDR1 is MNHEY and CDR2 SMNVEV (reference sequence). The V and J ends lost 0 bases and 8 bases respectively, with 19 bases between them. The CDR3 DNA follows: TGTGCCAGCAGTTTATCGGGCTTCGAGGGTTGGAGGGGCTACACCTTC. Its translation is CASSLSGFEGWRGYTF.